Below are 20 T cell receptor beta chains sequenced from a single sample in a study of cytomegalovirus exposure and HLA in healthy donors. The PCR used 60 Vbeta and 13 Jbeta primers. Method: immunoSEQ multiplex PCR; TCRdb's copy keeps in-frame clones and lacks some. This sample carries around 100,000 clones, around 80% of them seen once, and the ten largest clones take 2.5% to 3.5%. Material for sequencing was PBMCs. Receptors originate from a woman aged 18-35 years in good health and CMV-seropositive.

This clone was found a few times. The chain is built from TRBV5-6 and TRBJ2-3; the match to TRBD2 covers 8 bases. The CDR3 totals 16 residues. The V and J ends lost 2 bases and 0 bases, in that order; junction bases with no gene match: 5. Germline CDR1 reads SGHDT; CDR2 reads YYEEEE. CDR3 sequence: CASSFSSGSSTDTQYF. The CDR3, as DNA: TGTGCCAGCAGCTTTTCTAGCGGGTCTAGCACAGATACGCAGTATTTT.

The chain combines TRBV5-1 with TRBJ2-3; 9 bases align to TRBD1. Germline CDR1 and CDR2: SGHRS and YFSETQ. The J segment lost 3 bases and the V segment lost 4 bases, leaving 9 bases of the junction unmatched. The CDR3 length is 16 residues. The CDR3 protein is CASSIDRGTVTDTQYF. For the CDR3, the DNA is TGCGCCAGCAGCATAGACAGGGGGACAGTAACAGATACGCAGTATTTT.

The rearrangement links TRBV28 to TRBJ2-4; TRBD1 agrees at 9 bases. The germline V gene encodes CDR1 MDHEN and CDR2 SYDVKM. CDR3 size: 14 residues. The V and J ends lost 6 bases and 4 bases, in that order; junction bases with no gene match: 4. Here the CDR3 reads CASSQGTGKNIQYF. CDR3 DNA: TGTGCCAGCAGCCAGGGGACAGGGAAAAACATTCAGTACTTC.

The genes are TRBV10-3 and TRBJ1-2; 7 positions match TRBD1. Trimming removed 2 bases from V and 3 bases from J; junction bases left unmatched: 9. Germline-derived CDR1 and CDR2 are ENHRY and SYGVKD. This CDR3 comprises 16 residues. CDR3 coding DNA: TGTGCCATCAGTGAGAAGGCAGGGGGTTCGGACTATGGCTACACCTTC. It specifies CAISEKAGGSDYGYTF.

This chain links TRBV7-9 with TRBJ1-1; possible D gene TRBD1, 5 bases. V lost 6 bases to trimming and J lost 3 bases, with 11 bases between them. This CDR3 contains 13 residues. Germline V gives CDR1 SEHNR, CDR2 FQNEAQ (reference sequence). CDR3 sequence (DNA): TGTGCCAGCAGTCTGCGGGGGGACACTGAAGCTTTCTTT. It codes for CASSLRGDTEAFF.

V and J are TRBV11-3 and TRBJ1-5; D is possibly TRBD1 (5 bases). Germline CDR1 is SGHNT and CDR2 is YENEEA. V was clipped by 0 bases and J by 0 bases, with 18 bases between them. This CDR3 has 19 amino acids. The CDR3 is CASSLDRGTEPNSNQPQHF. Written as DNA, the CDR3 is TGTGCCAGCAGCTTAGATCGGGGGACTGAACCAAATAGCAATCAGCCCCAGCATTTT.

The V call is TRBV5-1, the J call TRBJ1-1, with 8 nucleotides matching TRBD1. The CDR3 spans 14 residues. Germline assignment: CDR1 SGHRS and CDR2 YFSETQ. After removal of 5 bases from V and 4 bases from J, the junction contained 7 bases not matched to a gene. The CDR3 DNA sequence: TGCGCCAGCAGGCAGGGGGCTACGAGCACTGAAGCTTTCTTT. The encoded protein is CASRQGATSTEAFF.

As for this clone: The sample has other DNA sequences that encode this CDR3 too. The chain is built from TRBV15 and TRBJ1-4; the D gene is possibly TRBD1 (5 bases). Germline V gene sequence: CDR1 LNHNV, CDR2 YYDKDF (reference sequence). This CDR3 has 15 amino acids. V was clipped by 0 bases and J by 6 bases, with 11 bases between them. The CDR3 coding sequence is TGTGCCACCAGCAGAGAGGGGCAGGGCTATGAAAAACTGTTTTTT. Translation: CATSREGQGYEKLFF.

In its sample, this clone was seen a few times. The V and J genes are TRBV2 and TRBJ2-7, with D possibly matching TRBD2 (6 bases). V was pared by 6 bases and J by 2 bases, with 8 bases between. CDR1 is SNHLY, CDR2 FYNNEI, per germline. CDR3 length: 12 amino acids. Written as DNA, the CDR3 is TGTGCCAGCAGGACGGGGGCCTACGAGCAGTACTTC. It specifies CASRTGAYEQYF.

This clone appeared once. The V call is TRBV6-6, the J call TRBJ1-1; 11 bases map to TRBD1. Germline CDR1 is MNHNY and CDR2 is SVGAGI (reference sequence). Trimming at V came to 2 bases and at J to 11 bases, leaving 7 bases not matched to a gene. CDR3 length equals 14 residues. The CDR3 reads CASSYVGQGVRAFF. CDR3 in DNA: TGTGCCAGCAGTTACGTGGGACAGGGGGTTAGGGCTTTCTTT.

Concerning this clone itself: One junction end disagrees with the germline gene, perhaps due to a read error. This chain connects TRBV11-2 to TRBJ1-1; TRBD1 is a possible D gene (6 bases). Per germline, CDR1 SGHAT and CDR2 FQNNGV. The CDR3 spans 14 residues. The CDR3 sequence: CASSLVGANAEAFF. The CDR3 region has the DNA TGTGCCAGCAGCTTAGTGGGGGCGAACGCTGAAGCTTTCTTT.

V is TRBV6-6 and J is TRBJ1-1; D ambiguous. Germline loops: CDR1 MNHNY, CDR2 SVGAGI (reference sequence). CDR3 length: 13 amino acids. Trimming removed 0 bases at V and 1 base at J, with 3 bases between. The DNA for the CDR3 is TGTGCCAGCAGTTACTCTAAGAACACTGAAGCTTTCTTT. Its translation: CASSYSKNTEAFF.

The rearrangement links TRBV28 to TRBJ1-1; D is perhaps TRBD1 (6 bases). V was cut by 7 bases and J by 1 base, with 16 bases left in between. The germline V gene has CDR1 MDHEN and CDR2 SYDVKM. The CDR3 is made up of 15 amino acids. The CDR3, as DNA: TGTGCCAGCAATACCTTCCGGGACAAGAACACTGAAGCTTTCTTT. It encodes CASNTFRDKNTEAFF.

This clone was seen a few times. CDR3 sequence: CASSEEQGTGYTF. The CDR3 region has the DNA TGCGCCAGCAGTGAGGAACAGGGGACTGGCTACACCTTC. This chain joins TRBV10-1 and TRBJ1-2; 7 positions match TRBD1. V lost 2 bases to trimming and J lost 7 bases; unmatched junction nucleotides: 4. The germline V gene has CDR1 WNHNN and CDR2 SYGVQD (reference sequence). The length of the CDR3 is 13 residues.

This clone was seen only a few times. The chain recombines TRBV5-1 with TRBJ2-6; D is possibly TRBD2 (6 bases). Trimming cost V 0 bases and J 0 bases, with 7 bases left between them. CDR1 SGHRS and CDR2 YFSETQ come from the germline V gene. CDR3 size: 16 residues. The CDR3 DNA reads TGCGCCAGCAGCTTGGACGGGGGCTCTGGGGCCAACGTCCTGACTTTC. It is translated as CASSLDGGSGANVLTF.

The chain combines TRBV4-1 with TRBJ2-2, with 11 bases matching TRBD2. The length of the CDR3 is 17 residues. Germline loops: CDR1 MGHRA, CDR2 YSYEKL. V lost 1 base and J lost 3; bases outside the gene matches: 4. This CDR3 reads CASSQAPSGRHTGELFF. DNA for the CDR3: TGCGCCAGCAGCCAAGCTCCTAGCGGGAGGCACACCGGGGAGCTGTTTTTT.

This clone was seen a single time. V and J are TRBV5-1 and TRBJ2-3, with D possibly matching TRBD1 (7 bases). The CDR3 totals 15 residues. Trimming took 0 bases from V and 3 from J, leaving 11 bases between them. Germline CDR1 is SGHRS and CDR2 is YFSETQ. The chain's CDR3 is CASSLGAGGTDTQYF. The CDR3 DNA sequence: TGCGCCAGCAGCTTGGGGGCAGGGGGGACAGATACGCAGTATTTT.

This clone has only a few counts. The genes are TRBV10-1 and TRBJ2-3; 15 bases line up with TRBD2. CDR1 WNHNN and CDR2 SYGVQD come from the germline V gene (reference sequence). J lost 4 bases, V lost 4 bases, and 9 bases had no gene match. This CDR3 has 18 residues. The CDR3 loop reads CASSANGLAGGPSDTQYF. CDR3 nucleotides: TGCGCCAGCAGTGCGAATGGACTAGCGGGAGGGCCATCAGATACGCAGTATTTT.

The rearrangement uses TRBV19 and TRBJ2-7; D unresolved. Germline CDR1 is LNHDA and CDR2 is SQIVND (reference sequence). The V end lost 3 bases, the J end lost 5 bases, and 8 bases lay between the germline ends. The CDR3 loop spans 12 amino acids. CDR3 region: CASSISNHEQYF. CDR3 in DNA: TGTGCCAGTAGTATTTCAAATCACGAGCAGTACTTC.

This clone has more than one count but fewer than ten. The CDR3 DNA follows: TGTGCCAGCAGCTTAAAATCGGGAGGGAGGGCGCTCGAGCAGTACTTC. Its translation is CASSLKSGGRALEQYF. The genes are TRBV11-2 and TRBJ2-7; TRBD2 agrees at 8 bases. V gave up 2 bases and J gave up 6 bases; unmatched junction bases: 12. The CDR3 has 16 amino acids. Germline V CDR1 and CDR2: SGHAT, FQNNGV. The whole variable domain, filled in from reference TRBV11-2 and TRBJ2-7, reads EAGVAQSPRYKIIEKRQSVAFWCNPISGHATLYWYQQILGQGPKLLIQFQNNGVVDDSQLPKDRFSAERLKGVDSTLKIQPAKLEDSAVYLCASSLKSGGRALEQYFGPGTRLTVT.